This section outlines one T cell receptor (beta chain) sequence together with its context. This clone turned up a few times. Its antigen is currently not known. Base qualities are missing; no much larger clone stands one base away. Preparation of the library involved the immunoSEQ multiplex PCR assay. RNA was extracted from all samples and reverse transcribed into cDNA as template for TCR sequencing. SuperScript III was used to make first-strand cDNA, primed with a 2:1 mix of oligo-dT and random hexamers. A synthetic immune receptor repertoire was used to assess amplification bias, and residual bias was removed computationally. The authors' pipeline ran thus. Raw reads were preprocessed to remove errors, and CDR3 was defined by IMGT conventions from the conserved cysteine to phenylalanine. Clonality was calculated as 1 minus Shannon entropy normalized by log2 of the number of productive unique TCRs. Scalp TCRbeta sequences were cross-referenced with sorted blood CD4 and CD8 repertoires so that the CD4 or CD8 identity of scalp clones could be inferred. TCRdb retrieved this table from immuneACCESS and kept in-frame rearrangements only. Not all clones are present; in checked studies, unresolved V genes account for under half, and no reason is known for the remainder. V, J and clone size are taken as reported in that table, and D and trimming were inferred from the DNA itself. Within this sample are about 210,000 clones, with about 58% of them counted one time only. Of the sample, about 1.4% falls within the top ten clones.

Reading from cysteine to phenylalanine, the CDR3 counts 14 amino acids. CDR3 DNA only is kept here, 42 bases in frame from base 1. Clipping removes 6 bases from V and 7 bases from J, with 6 as the unmatched junction base count. CDR1 and CDR2 were assigned from the germline V gene as MGHDK and SYGVNS. Explained via the paper, the time point label denotes: 4 weeks on oral tofacitinib. The treatment or condition label, read with the paper, signifies: oral pan-JAK inhibitor, 5-10 mg twice daily. Peripheral blood and lesional scalp punch biopsies were obtained from patients with alopecia areata. After PBMCs were isolated by density centrifugation and stained for CD3, CD4 and CD8, a FACSAria was used to sort CD4+ and CD8+ T cells. This sample was taken from a study of CD8+ T cells in alopecia areata (dated by TCRdb to the late 2010s). In terms of the full investigation: Treated patients were enrolled in an open-label pilot trial of oral tofacitinib, 5 to 10 mg twice daily, for moderate-to-severe alopecia areata. Disease severity in treated patients was measured with the SALT score, which quantifies the percentage of affected scalp surface area. Biopsies were taken from tofacitinib-treated patients at baseline and at 4 and 24 weeks of treatment, and a later scalp biopsy was taken in several of the tofacitinib-treated patients. TCRbeta CDR3 regions were amplified by immunoSEQ multiplex PCR with 35 Vbeta forward and 13 Jbeta reverse primers. Patients stayed on tofacitinib for 6 to 18 months and then had 6 months of follow-up off drug so that delayed response and recurrence could be assessed. Scalp clonality was compared among normal scalp (n=4), patchy alopecia areata scalp (n=8), and alopecia totalis/universalis scalp (n=8). Human TCRbeta sequencing covered scalp tissue and sorted CD4+ and CD8+ peripheral blood T cells from patchy and totalis/universalis alopecia areata patients and healthy controls. To study T cell clonal expansion in alopecia areata, the researchers applied high-throughput TCRbeta sequencing to both the C3H/HeJ mouse model and human patients. RNA came from the PAXgene miRNA kit for fixed scalp, the miRNeasy kit for PBMCs, and the RNeasy kit for mouse skin.

What the work shows at the level of the full study, not this receptor alone: Higher clonality and more expanded CD8+ clones were observed in lesional scalp than in normal scalp, particularly in alopecia totalis/universalis, a finding suggestive of antigenic drive. Scalp clonality and the number of expanded CD8+ clones among the top 100 scalp clones were significantly decreased by tofacitinib. Shared TCR sequences between patients were less evident than in mice, which may be partly attributable to HLA diversity in the patient population. Because the treated cohort was small and had only one nonresponder, larger studies are needed to examine links between baseline CD8+ expansion and response. Unlike mouse skin, which is dominated by gammadelta T cells, normal human skin has resident alphabeta T cells that are also sequenced, and this complicates analysis of the scalp TCR repertoire. Many expanded lesional clones were found to persist in scalp and blood during tofacitinib treatment, and relapse after treatment cessation may be partly explained by this persistence.

The sample consisted of CD4+ T cells sorted from blood, taken at week 4, from a patient treated with tofacitinib. The source is a human donor with alopecia areata. The chain is assembled from TRBV25-1 and TRBJ1-6; 7 central nucleotides agree with TRBD1. This receptor has the CDR3 CASSSTGLNSPLHF. The nucleotide sequence reads as follows: TGTGCCAGCAGCTCGACAGGGTTGAATTCACCCCTCCACTTT.